This passage covers 27 T cell receptor beta chains from one sample sequenced in a study of blood T cell repertoires in COVID-19. The repertoire was sequenced with immunoSEQ multiplex PCR; TCRdb's copy has only in-frame clones and lacks some. In the table there are just over 650,000 clones, around 89% of which are singletons. Sample: peripheral blood. Receptors originate from a young woman with acute or convalescent COVID-19.

The rearrangement uses TRBV19 and TRBJ2-1, with 8 bases aligning to TRBD1. CDR1 and CDR2 from the germline V gene are LNHDA and SQIVND (reference sequence). This CDR3 contains 12 residues. Germline trimming cut 5 bases from V and 15 bases from J; bases unmatched to any gene: 9. This CDR3 is CASSAWGQVLFF. In nucleotides, the CDR3 is TGTGCCAGTAGTGCCTGGGGACAGGTTTTGTTCTTC.

This sequence joins TRBV12-5 and TRBJ1-5; TRBD1 might be the D (5 bases). The CDR3 runs 14 residues. The V gene lost 6 bases and the J gene lost 5 bases, with 14 bases spanning the gap. Germline V lookup: CDR1 LGHNT, CDR2 FRNRAP. The CDR3 DNA is TGTGCTAGTGGCTCCCCTGGACACGATCAGCCCCAGCATTTT. This encodes CASGSPGHDQPQHF.

The rearrangement uses TRBV4-2 and TRBJ2-1; tentatively, D is TRBD2 (6 bases). Trimming pared 0 bases from V and 5 bases from J, leaving 11 bases between. This CDR3 has 15 amino acids. Per germline, CDR1 LGHNA and CDR2 YNFKEQ. This CDR3 is CASSQDGGVNNEQFF. CDR3 bases: TGTGCCAGCAGCCAAGACGGAGGGGTGAACAATGAGCAGTTCTTC.

This chain connects TRBV6-1 to TRBJ1-2; D not resolved. The CDR3 totals 15 residues. From germline, CDR1 is MNHNS and CDR2 SASEGT. Between the trimmed V and J ends, which lost 2 bases and 1 base, there was a span of 11 bases. CDR3 nucleotides: TGTGCCAGCAGTGAACGAGGCGGACTTAACTATGGCTACACCTTC. Translation gives CASSERGGLNYGYTF.

V and J are TRBV11-2 and TRBJ2-1; D call uncertain. The germline V gene encodes CDR1 SGHAT and CDR2 FQNNGV. The CDR3 spans 14 residues. With 4 bases removed from V and 3 bases from J, the gap between germline ends came to 10 bases. CDR3 loop: CASSYQPGYNEQFF. The CDR3 region has the DNA TGTGCCAGCAGCTACCAACCAGGCTACAATGAGCAGTTCTTC.

The chain is built from TRBV3-1 (or the pseudogene TRBV3-2) and TRBJ2-1; possibly TRBD2 for D (7 bases). This CDR3 contains 16 residues. Deletions cut 4 bases from V and 5 bases from J, with 18 bases between. Germline values: CDR1 LGHDT, CDR2 YNNKEL (reference sequence). In DNA form, the CDR3 reads TGTGCCAGCAGCCCTTGGGTGGGGGGGGCCGACAATGAGCAGTTCTTC. Translating gives CASSPWVGGADNEQFF.

This clone was detected once. The chain links TRBV11-2 to TRBJ1-6; D is perhaps TRBD1 (6 bases). V was shortened by 0 bases and J by 11 bases, with 14 bases between the two germline ends. Germline V gene data show CDR1 as SGHAT and CDR2 as FQNNGV. CDR3 size: 15 residues. The chain's CDR3 is CASSLDWQGTAPLHF. CDR3 DNA: TGTGCCAGCAGCTTAGATTGGCAGGGGACGGCACCCCTCCACTTT. The full variable domain, rest sourced from reference TRBV11-2 and TRBJ1-6, is EAGVAQSPRYKIIEKRQSVAFWCNPISGHATLYWYQQILGQGPKLLIQFQNNGVVDDSQLPKDRFSAERLKGVDSTLKIQPAKLEDSAVYLCASSLDWQGTAPLHFGNGTRLTVT.

The chain uses TRBV20-1 and TRBJ2-7; D is undetermined. Germline values: CDR1 DFQATT, CDR2 SNEGSKA (reference sequence). The germline V and J ends were trimmed by 5 bases and 5 bases, with 7 bases remaining between them. The CDR3 totals 10 residues. The CDR3 DNA is TGCAGTGCTTCCCGGGACGAGCAGTACTTC. Translated: CSASRDEQYF.

The chain is built from TRBV19 and TRBJ1-1; TRBD1 matches 10 bases. CDR1 is LNHDA, CDR2 SQIVND, per germline (reference sequence). V lost 4 bases to trimming and J lost 3 bases; unmatched junction nucleotides: 5. The CDR3 totals 15 residues. The CDR3 loop reads CASSTGTGAHTEAFF. In DNA form, the CDR3 reads TGTGCCAGTAGTACTGGGACAGGGGCGCACACTGAAGCTTTCTTT. Drawing the rest from reference TRBV19 and TRBJ1-1, the complete variable domain is DGGITQSPKYLFRKEGQNVTLSCEQNLNHDAMYWYRQDPGQGLRLIYYSQIVNDFQKGDIAEGYSVSREKKESFPLTVTSAQKNPTAFYLCASSTGTGAHTEAFFGQGTRLTVV.

This chain connects TRBV29-1 to TRBJ1-1; D is unresolved. The V and J ends lost 7 bases and 1 base respectively, with 13 bases between them. This CDR3 has 13 amino acids. Per germline, CDR1 SQVTM and CDR2 ANQGSEA. The CDR3 coding sequence is TGCAGCGCTCAGAGGGTTTGGAACACTGAAGCTTTCTTT. Translating it yields CSAQRVWNTEAFF. Looking up the rest from reference TRBV29-1 and TRBJ1-1 gives the full variable domain: SAVISQKPSRDICQRGTSLTIQCQVDSQVTMMFWYRQQPGQSLTLIATANQGSEATYESGFVIDKFPISRPNLTFSTLTVSNMSPEDSSIYLCSAQRVWNTEAFFGQGTRLTVV.

The chain has TRBV6-5 and TRBJ1-5, with no clear D. The CDR3 has 14 amino acids. In germline, CDR1 is MNHEY, CDR2 SVGAGI. Trimming left V 2 bases short and J 6 bases short, with 11 bases between. The CDR3 DNA follows: TGTGCCAGCAGTTACGCAATCGCAGGTCAGCCCCAGCATTTT. It specifies CASSYAIAGQPQHF.

The count of this clone is one. V is TRBV3-1 (or the pseudogene TRBV3-2) and J is TRBJ1-1, with TRBD1 identical over 8 bases. Germline CDR1 is LGHDT and CDR2 is YNNKEL (reference sequence). This CDR3 comprises 17 residues. The ends lost 1 base at V and 5 bases at J; junction bases unmatched: 12. The CDR3 DNA reads as TGTGCCAGCAGCCAAGTACGAGGACAGGGATTTTTTACTGAAGCTTTCTTT. Amino acids: CASSQVRGQGFFTEAFF.

The chain employs TRBV4-1 and TRBJ1-4, with 9 nucleotides matching TRBD1. V shed 4 bases, J shed 5 bases, and the junction held 17 bases outside the gene matches. Germline loops: CDR1 MGHRA, CDR2 YSYEKL. CDR3 size: 19 residues. CDR3 coding DNA: TGCGCCAGCAGCCCCCAGGCGGGACAGGGACAGACACCGAATGAAAAACTGTTTTTT. Amino acids: CASSPQAGQGQTPNEKLFF.

About this clone: The junction shows a germline mismatch at one end, possibly a read error. The CDR3 nucleotides read TGTGCCAGCAGCTTGGGAGCCGGACACCGGCCCTCCTTC. Its protein is CASSLGAGHRPSF. The rearrangement joins TRBV5-8 to TRBJ1-2; perhaps TRBD1 as D (5 bases). Germline V lookup: CDR1 SGHTS, CDR2 YDEGEE. The CDR3 runs 13 residues. Full variable domain (remainder filled in from reference TRBV5-8 and TRBJ1-2): EAGVTQSPTHLIKTRGQQATLRCSPISGHTSVYWYQQALGLGLQFLLWYDEGEERNRGNFPPRFSGRQFPNYSSELNVNALELEDSALYLCASSLGAGHRPSFGSGTRLTVV.

The chain recombines TRBV7-9 with TRBJ1-4; 7 bases agree with TRBD1. The CDR3 sequence is 15 residues long. Losses at the gene ends were 4 bases for V and 5 bases for J; bases not matched to a gene: 7. Germline CDR1 reads SEHNR; CDR2 reads FQNEAQ (reference sequence). The CDR3 protein is CASSSGTAKNEKLFF. The CDR3 nucleotides read TGTGCCAGCAGCTCCGGGACAGCGAAAAATGAAAAACTGTTTTTT. Complete variable domain (other parts from reference TRBV7-9 and TRBJ1-4): DTGVSQNPRHKITKRGQNVTFRCDPISEHNRLYWYRQTLGQGPEFLTYFQNEAQLEKSRLLSDRFSAERPKGSFSTLEIQRTEQGDSAMYLCASSSGTAKNEKLFFGSGTQLSVL.

The rearrangement links TRBV6-5 to TRBJ1-1, with unresolved D. The CDR3 has 15 amino acids. The ends were cut back, 3 bases at V and 3 bases at J, with 14 bases in the middle. Germline V gives CDR1 MNHEY, CDR2 SVGAGI. The CDR3 here is CASSYLGRVHTEAFF. In DNA, the CDR3 is TGTGCCAGCAGTTATTTAGGGCGGGTTCACACTGAAGCTTTCTTT.

The rearrangement joins TRBV7-2 to TRBJ2-3, with TRBD2 matching over 9 bases. The CDR3 has 16 residues. Germline trimming cut 1 base from V and 5 bases from J; bases unmatched to any gene: 7. In germline, CDR1 is SGHTA, CDR2 FQGNSA. For the CDR3, the DNA is TGTGCCAGCAGCTTAGAGCGGGGGGAGAGTGGAGATACGCAGTATTTT. The encoded protein is CASSLERGESGDTQYF.

V and J are TRBV21-1 and TRBJ1-1; the table assigns TRBD1, which was not confirmed against the DNA. TRBV21-1 is termed a pseudogene. This CDR3 region has 16 residues. CDR3 coding DNA: TGTGCCAGCAGCAAAGGCCGACAAAAGATGAACACTGAAGCTTTCTTT. Translation gives CASSKGRQKMNTEAFF.

The chain couples TRBV5-1 to TRBJ2-2, with TRBD2 matching 9 bases. The germline V gene encodes CDR1 SGHRS and CDR2 YFSETQ. After removal of 3 bases from V and 7 bases from J, the junction contained 13 bases not matched to a gene. The CDR3 consists of 17 residues. The CDR3 DNA follows: TGCGCCAGCAGCTACCTAACAACCGGGACTAGCATCGGGGAGCTGTTTTTT. Encoded protein: CASSYLTTGTSIGELFF.

The chain has TRBV6-1 and TRBJ2-7, with a weak D call TRBD1 (6 bases). CDR1 and CDR2 (germline): MNHNS, SASEGT. Trimming cost V 3 bases and J 0 bases, with 12 bases left between them. The CDR3 sequence is 15 residues long. The DNA for the CDR3 is TGTGCCAGCAGTGAGGGAACAGGGCGCTCCTACGAGCAGTACTTC. Encoded protein: CASSEGTGRSYEQYF.

The chain recombines TRBV4-1 with TRBJ2-1, with TRBD2 matching 12 bases. The germline V gene has CDR1 MGHRA and CDR2 YSYEKL. V lost 2 bases to trimming and J lost 7 bases; unmatched junction nucleotides: 6. The CDR3 length is 16 residues. The CDR3 is CASSQSGLAGTNEQFF. CDR3 DNA sequence: TGCGCCAGCAGCCAATCAGGACTAGCGGGGACAAATGAGCAGTTCTTC.

The rearrangement joins TRBV5-6 to TRBJ1-2; 9 positions agree with TRBD1. The germline V gene encodes CDR1 SGHDT and CDR2 YYEEEE. This CDR3 contains 15 residues. With V trimmed by 2 bases and J by 11 bases, 13 bases remained unmatched. The CDR3 spells CASSFTGGRAGGYTF. DNA for the CDR3: TGTGCCAGCAGCTTCACAGGGGGCCGCGCGGGAGGGTACACCTTC.

The chain links TRBV4-3 to TRBJ1-3, with D perhaps TRBD1 (5 bases). CDR3 length: 16 amino acids. CDR1 and CDR2 from the germline V gene are LGHNA and YSLEER. V lost 0 bases and J 5 bases, leaving 14 bases between the germline ends. CDR3: CASSQEVSRERNTIYF. The CDR3, as DNA: TGCGCCAGCAGCCAAGAAGTATCCAGGGAACGAAACACCATATATTTT.

As for this clone: Other DNA sequences within the sample encode an identical CDR3. The V gene is TRBV12-3 or TRBV12-4, the J gene TRBJ2-7; 8 bases are a match to TRBD1. The CDR3 covers 13 residues. V lost 3 bases, J lost 4 bases, and 2 bases stayed unmatched. The CDR3 bases are TGTGCCAGCAGTTTTGGACAGGGTTACGAGCAGTACTTC. It codes for CASSFGQGYEQYF.

The chain uses TRBV4-2 and TRBJ2-3, with 8 bases lining up with TRBD2. The J segment lost 2 bases and the V segment lost 1 base, leaving 8 bases of the junction unmatched. Germline assignment: CDR1 LGHNA and CDR2 YNFKEQ. The CDR3 length is 17 residues. The CDR3 here is CASSQGGASGLTDTQYF. DNA of the CDR3: TGTGCCAGCAGCCAAGGGGGCGCTAGCGGGCTCACAGATACGCAGTATTTT.

The chain recombines TRBV5-1 with TRBJ2-1; TRBD1 might be the D (5 bases). The CDR3 totals 14 residues. Germline lookup yields CDR1 SGHRS and CDR2 YFSETQ. The V and J ends lost 3 bases and 8 bases respectively, with 15 bases between them. The CDR3 loop reads CASSWAGAGDEQFF. CDR3 DNA sequence: TGCGCCAGCAGCTGGGCTGGGGCTGGAGATGAGCAGTTCTTC.

This chain joins TRBV5-4 and TRBJ1-4, with TRBD1 matching over 8 bases. The trim removed 0 bases at V and 14 bases at J, leaving 6 bases unmatched. Germline V gene sequence: CDR1 SGHNT, CDR2 YYREEE (reference sequence). This CDR3 is built from 13 residues. CDR3 nucleotide sequence: TGTGCCAGCAGCTTGGGGACAGGGAATGAGCTGTTTTTT. Amino acids: CASSLGTGNELFF.